The clone carrying this T cell receptor beta chain showed up just a few times. Its antigen is undetermined. The CDR3 has 13 residues. Germline V lookup: CDR1 MNHEY, CDR2 SVGAGI. The V end was cut by 5 bases, the J end by 6 bases, with 13 bases between. These data belong to a study of OX40 agonist ivuxolimab in advanced cancers. On the study more broadly: Enrolled patients in dose escalation had cancers that were hepatocellular carcinoma, melanoma, renal cell or head and neck cancer. Findings of the study overall: The study found among the lowest clonal expansion in partial responders at 0.1-3.0 mg/kg.

Sequenced by immunoSEQ multiplex PCR; TCRdb stores in-frame clones only, minus some. The sample carries about 19,000 clones, around 82% recorded once. Material: CD4+ or CD8+ T cells sorted from blood, obtained in a trial of the OX40 agonist ivuxolimab. The clonotype was recovered from an adult with an advanced solid tumor such as melanoma, head and neck, liver or kidney cancer. This chain links TRBV6-5 with TRBJ1-1, with D perhaps TRBD1 (5 bases). CDR3 region: CASSAGVRAEAFF. DNA of the CDR3: TGTGCCAGCAGTGCGGGGGTGAGAGCTGAAGCTTTCTTT.